This note documents a single T cell receptor (beta chain) sequence. Its specificity is not known. CDR1 is WSHSY, CDR2 SAAADI, per germline. This CDR3 is 19 amino acids long. Between the trimmed V and J ends, which lost 5 bases and 9 bases, there was a span of 34 bases. This entry comes from a study of cytomegalovirus exposure and HLA in healthy donors. For the study at large: Among the approximately 410 genotyped donors, approximately 82% were placed in the Caucasian-associated ancestry cluster. Points from the study as a whole: Solely CMV serostatus was available to characterize immune exposure. In a later analysis, several top co-occurrence clusters appeared linked to parvovirus B19, influenza, CMV and Epstein-Barr virus.

Primers included in the PCR were 60 Vbeta and 13 Jbeta primers. Measured with immunoSEQ multiplex PCR; TCRdb has only the in-frame clones, and not every one. This table lists about 200,000 clones. The sample taken for sequencing was PBMCs. This rearrangement joins TRBV10-2 to TRBJ1-2; TRBD1 might be the D (5 bases). The clonotype was recovered from a man under 40 in good health and CMV-seronegative. The CDR3 loop reads CASSFTPVGGLQSTRRYTF. CDR3 nucleotides: TGCGCCAGCAGTTTTACCCCCGTCGGGGGTCTCCAGAGTACCCGTCGCTACACCTTC.